Below, 20 T cell receptor beta chains from the same sample are listed, as sequenced in a study of blood T cell repertoires in COVID-19. Repertoires were generated with immunoSEQ multiplex PCR, while TCRdb's copy carries only in-frame clones and drops some. The repertoire has about 74,000 clones, around 74% of them found once; the top ten carry roughly 21%. The sequenced sample was peripheral blood. Receptor source: a man between 65 and 85 years old with acute or convalescent COVID-19.

This clone was found a few times. The J gene is TRBJ2-7, the V gene TRBV28; possibly TRBD2 for D (5 bases). This CDR3 is 14 amino acids long. V lost 6 bases, J lost 9 bases, and 21 bases lay in between. Germline-derived CDR1 and CDR2 are MDHEN and SYDVKM. CDR3: CASSPPLAAGVQYF. CDR3 sequence (DNA): TGTGCCAGCAGCCCCCCTCTAGCCGCTGGAGTGCAGTACTTC.

This chain uses TRBV19 with TRBJ2-2; D uncertain. The V gene lost 6 bases and the J gene lost 8 bases, with 10 bases spanning the gap. Per germline, CDR1 LNHDA and CDR2 SQIVND (reference sequence). This CDR3 has 12 amino acids. CDR3 loop: CASSPWPGELFF. The CDR3 nucleotides are TGTGCCAGTAGCCCGTGGCCTGGGGAGCTGTTTTTT.

In this sample, this clone turned up once. V usage is TRBV7-3 and J usage is TRBJ2-2, with D tentatively TRBD1 (6 bases). Germline CDR1 and CDR2: SGHTA and FQGTGA. CDR3 size: 15 residues. V was trimmed by 4 bases and J by 1 base, leaving 10 bases between them. CDR3 coding DNA: TGTGCCAGCAGCTCAGGGACAAAGAACACCGGGGAGCTGTTTTTT. Translating it yields CASSSGTKNTGELFF.

This chain uses TRBV28 with TRBJ2-6; D is unclear. V lost 7 bases to trimming and J lost 0 bases, with 22 bases between them. Germline CDR1 is MDHEN and CDR2 is SYDVKM. This CDR3 has 19 amino acids. Here the CDR3 DNA reads TGTGCCAGCAACCCCCTGAGTGTCGTCCCCAACTCTGGGGCCAACGTCCTGACTTTC. As protein: CASNPLSVVPNSGANVLTF.

The chain employs TRBV15 and TRBJ2-2; D is perhaps TRBD2 (6 bases). V was pared by 0 bases and J by 4 bases, with 12 bases between. This CDR3 comprises 16 residues. Germline V gene lookup returns CDR1 LNHNV and CDR2 YYDKDF (reference sequence). CDR3 residues: CATSRDTGSFTGELFF. Written as DNA, the CDR3 is TGTGCCACCAGCAGAGATACCGGGAGTTTCACCGGGGAGCTGTTTTTT.

The V gene is TRBV10-3, the J gene TRBJ2-1; perhaps TRBD1 as D (6 bases). The CDR3 is made up of 14 amino acids. From germline, CDR1 is ENHRY and CDR2 SYGVKD. V was pared by 3 bases and J by 9 bases, with 15 bases between. This CDR3 reads CAISDHREEGEQFF. The CDR3 coding sequence is TGTGCCATCAGTGACCACAGGGAAGAGGGTGAGCAGTTCTTC.

The V and J genes are TRBV10-3 and TRBJ1-1; 7 bases fit TRBD1. This CDR3 spans 12 amino acids. Trimming took 11 bases from V and 4 from J; bases not matched to a gene: 7. The germline gives CDR1 ENHRY, CDR2 SYGVKD. This CDR3 reads CAATGAATEAFF. The DNA for the CDR3 is TGTGCCGCCACAGGGGCGGCCACTGAAGCTTTCTTT.

The V and J genes are TRBV18 and TRBJ1-4; D might be TRBD1 (6 bases). The CDR3 length is 14 residues. Germline loops: CDR1 KGHSH, CDR2 LQKENI. Trimming cost V 2 bases and J 9 bases, with 13 bases left between them. The CDR3 region is CASSPGGAEKKLFF. DNA for the CDR3: TGTGCCAGCTCACCAGGGGGGGCAGAGAAAAAACTGTTTTTT.

J is TRBJ2-2 and V is TRBV9; TRBD2 might be the D (5 bases). From germline, CDR1 is SGDLS and CDR2 YYNGEE. V was trimmed by 3 bases and J by 4 bases, leaving 13 bases between them. The CDR3 covers 15 residues. The CDR3 sequence: CASSAGRRSTGELFF. CDR3 DNA sequence: TGTGCCAGCAGCGCCGGACGGAGGAGCACCGGGGAGCTGTTTTTT. The full variable domain, its missing parts supplied by reference TRBV9 and TRBJ2-2, is DSGVTQTPKHLITATGQRVTLRCSPRSGDLSVYWYQQSLDQGLQFLIQYYNGEERAKGNILERFSAQQFPDLHSELNLSSLELGDSALYFCASSAGRRSTGELFFGEGSRLTVL.

V gene TRBV29-1 combines with J gene TRBJ1-1; 9 bases are a match to TRBD1. Germline values: CDR1 SQVTM, CDR2 ANQGSEA. The ends lost 6 bases at V and 1 base at J; junction bases unmatched: 6. The CDR3 spans 14 residues. CDR3 region: CSVVPGQGNTEAFF. The CDR3 DNA follows: TGCAGCGTAGTACCGGGACAGGGGAACACTGAAGCTTTCTTT.

This clone turned up a few times. This CDR3 reads CASSDTGQVGQPQHF. The CDR3 nucleotides are TGTGCCAGCAGTGATACAGGACAGGTAGGGCAGCCCCAGCATTTT. This chain uses TRBV25-1 with TRBJ1-5; 7 bases line up with TRBD1. Trimming removed 3 bases from V and 7 bases from J; junction bases left unmatched: 9. Germline loops: CDR1 MGHDK, CDR2 SYGVNS. This CDR3 is 15 amino acids long.

The V call is TRBV3-1 (or the pseudogene TRBV3-2), the J call TRBJ2-7, with 7 bases matching TRBD2. This CDR3 spans 18 amino acids. V lost 3 bases, J lost 4 bases, and 18 bases stayed unmatched. CDR1 and CDR2 from the germline V gene are LGHDT and YNNKEL (reference sequence). The CDR3: CASSHYPWGGALGYEQYF. The CDR3 DNA is TGTGCCAGCAGCCATTACCCATGGGGGGGAGCCCTAGGATACGAGCAGTACTTC.

This clone was counted once. The chain uses TRBV13 and TRBJ2-5; D might be TRBD2 (5 bases). Deletions cut 7 bases from V and 5 bases from J, with 11 bases between. Per germline, CDR1 PRHDT and CDR2 FYEKMQ (reference sequence). This CDR3 is 12 amino acids long. The CDR3 loop reads CASKGSVETQYF. In DNA, the CDR3 is TGTGCCAGCAAGGGTAGCGTTGAGACCCAGTACTTC.

The genes are TRBV18 and TRBJ1-6; D is perhaps TRBD1 (6 bases). Trimming pared 1 base from V and 6 bases from J, leaving 13 bases between. Germline values: CDR1 KGHSH, CDR2 LQKENI. The CDR3 spans 16 residues. For the CDR3, the DNA is TGTGCCAGCTCACCACAAGGGACACAGACTAATTCACCCCTCCACTTT. Translation: CASSPQGTQTNSPLHF.

With respect to this clone: One junction end disagrees with the germline gene, perhaps due to a read error. This chain uses TRBV7-7 with TRBJ2-7; D possibly corresponds to TRBD1 (5 bases). This CDR3 spans 13 amino acids. Germline V gene data show CDR1 as SSHAT and CDR2 as FNYEAQ (reference sequence). The DNA of the CDR3 is TGTGCTAGCATCCTACAGGTAACCTACGAGCAGTACTTC. Translation: CASILQVTYEQYF.

The chain combines TRBV28 with TRBJ2-4, with D hard to call. Germline V gene sequence: CDR1 MDHEN, CDR2 SYDVKM. The CDR3 loop spans 13 amino acids. Deletions cut 2 bases from V and 4 bases from J, with 6 bases between. The CDR3 loop is CASSLPQKNIQYF. Written as DNA, the CDR3 is TGTGCCAGCAGTTTACCACAGAAAAACATTCAGTACTTC.

This sequence joins TRBV19 and TRBJ2-7; 10 bases align to TRBD1. This CDR3 is 15 amino acids long. The trim removed 3 bases at V and 2 bases at J, leaving 4 bases unmatched. From germline, CDR1 is LNHDA and CDR2 SQIVND (reference sequence). The CDR3 DNA reads as TGTGCCAGTAGTATCGGACAGGGGGGAACCTACGAGCAGTACTTC. Residues: CASSIGQGGTYEQYF.

There are a few counts of this clone. The V and J genes are TRBV6-5 and TRBJ1-4; D uncertain. The germline CDR1 and CDR2 sequences are MNHEY and SVGAGI. The CDR3 is made up of 15 amino acids. V gave up 2 bases and J gave up 5 bases, with 12 bases separating them. In DNA, the CDR3 is TGTGCCAGCAGTTACGAGGCAAATCTAAATGAAAAACTGTTTTTT. Encoded protein: CASSYEANLNEKLFF.

The chain recombines TRBV6-4 with TRBJ2-1; D perhaps matches TRBD2 (5 bases). V was pared by 5 bases and J by 6 bases, with 17 bases between. This CDR3 contains 15 residues. CDR1 and CDR2 from the germline V gene are MRHNA and SNTAGT. The CDR3 sequence is CASSPLVGAPNEQFF. CDR3 in DNA: TGTGCCAGCAGTCCCTTGGTGGGAGCCCCCAATGAGCAGTTCTTC.

The chain has TRBV10-3 and TRBJ1-5; 7 positions agree with TRBD1. This CDR3 has 13 residues. The germline V gene encodes CDR1 ENHRY and CDR2 SYGVKD. Unmatched junction bases numbered 6, after V lost 7 bases and J lost 6 bases. In DNA, the CDR3 is TGTGCCATCAATGACAGGGTAGCTCAGCCCCAGCATTTT. It codes for CAINDRVAQPQHF.